A selection of T cell receptor beta chains follows, all from one sample in a study of early T cells in non-severe SARS-CoV-2 infection. TCRdb reprocessed the 5' RACE reads with MiXCR, giving one entry per CDR3 protein. The profile shows over 60,000 distinct CDR3 sequences, 10% of them singletons. The source was whole blood, collected at baseline. These receptors came from an adult who was a healthcare worker with PCR-confirmed SARS-CoV-2 infection or an uninfected control (not recorded which). CDR3s include the opening cysteine and the closing phenylalanine or tryptophan. Fields, in order: V gene, clone size, J gene, D gene, CDR3 DNA, CDR3 protein. The D gene is left open where the match is weak. Rows may omit the clone size; those that give it use once, few, many or a size class.

TRBV6-4	many	TRBJ2-3	NA	TGTGCCAGCAGTGACCGAGGGGGGGCATCAGATACGCAGTATTTT	CASSDRGGASDTQYF
TRBV9	many	TRBJ1-1	NA	TGTGCCAGCAGCGTAGGACCTTTGAACACTGAAGCTTTCTTT	CASSVGPLNTEAFF
TRBV2	many	TRBJ2-5	TRBD1	TGTGCCAGCAGTTCGGACAGGGGATTTCAAGAGACCCAGTACTTC	CASSSDRGFQETQYF
TRBV29-1	few	TRBJ2-5	NA	TGCAGCGTTGATAAGGGGGAAGAGACCCAGTACTTC	CSVDKGEETQYF
TRBV7-2	many	TRBJ2-1	TRBD2	TGTGCCAGCAGCTTCCTAAGCGGGGGAGCATCCTACAATGAGCAGTTCTTC	CASSFLSGGASYNEQFF
TRBV18	NA	TRBJ2-5	NA	TGTGCCAGCTCACCCCAACCTCAAGAGACCCAGTACTTC	CASSPQPQETQYF
TRBV12-3/TRBV12-4	few	TRBJ2-1	TRBD2	TGTGCCAGCAGTTTATCACTAGCGGGGGAGATCTACAATGAGCAGTTCTTC	CASSLSLAGEIYNEQFF
TRBV30	few	TRBJ2-1	NA	TGTGCCTGGAGTGTACAGGGGACTAGTGGGGAGCAGTTCTTC	CAWSVQGTSGEQFF
TRBV6-6	many	TRBJ2-7	TRBD1	TGTGCCAGCAGTTACTCGGGACAGGGGACTGTCGAGCAGTACTTC	CASSYSGQGTVEQYF
TRBV19	NA	TRBJ1-2	NA	TGTGCCAGTAGTAGGACAGAGAACTATGGCTACACCTTC	CASSRTENYGYTF
TRBV2	NA	TRBJ1-1	NA	TGTGCCAGCAGTGACAAGGAGAACACTGAAGCTTTCTTT	CASSDKENTEAFF
TRBV7-9	few	TRBJ2-7	NA	TGTGCCAGCAGCACTCCCAGGGGCAGAACCTACGAGCAGTACTTC	CASSTPRGRTYEQYF
TRBV12-3/TRBV12-4	few	TRBJ1-3	NA	TGTGCCAGCAACCCCGGGGGAAACACTATATATTTT	CASNPGGNTIYF
TRBV20-1	NA	TRBJ1-3	TRBD1	TGCAGTGCTAGACCCCCTCGACAGGGAGCTTTTGGAAACACCATATATTTT	CSARPPRQGAFGNTIYF
TRBV7-3	many	TRBJ2-5	NA	TGTGCCAGCAGCTTAACGCCAGGGATACAAGAGACCCAGTACTTC	CASSLTPGIQETQYF
TRBV6-5	many	TRBJ2-7	TRBD1	TGTGCCAGCGGCGACAGGGCATCCTACGAGCAGTACTTC	CASGDRASYEQYF
TRBV24-1	few	TRBJ2-3	NA	TGTGCCACCAGTGCGTCCGGAGCAGATACGCAGTATTTT	CATSASGADTQYF
TRBV6-2/TRBV6-3	NA	TRBJ1-2	TRBD1	TGTGCCAGCAGTTCCCCGGGACAGGGGCATGGCTACACCTTC	CASSSPGQGHGYTF
TRBV9	many	TRBJ2-3	NA	TGTGCCAGCTCTCGGGGTTGGGCGTCGGATACGCAGTATTTT	CASSRGWASDTQYF
TRBV5-5	NA	TRBJ1-6	NA	TGTGCCAGCAGCCCCTGGACGGTTAATTCACCCCTCCACTTT	CASSPWTVNSPLHF
TRBV11-1	few	TRBJ1-6	TRBD1	TGTGCCAGCAGCCGTACAGGGGTAAACAATTCACCCCTCCACTTT	CASSRTGVNNSPLHF
TRBV25-1	few	TRBJ1-3	NA	TGTGCCAGCAGTGAATACGCAGGGTCCTCTGGAAACACCATATATTTT	CASSEYAGSSGNTIYF
TRBV5-6	NA	TRBJ2-3	TRBD1	TGTGCCAGCAGCCGGGACAGGGGTGGGGACACAGATACGCAGTATTTT	CASSRDRGGDTDTQYF
TRBV6-2/TRBV6-3	few	TRBJ1-2	NA	TGTGCCAGCAGGGACCAGCGCCATGGCTACACCTTC	CASRDQRHGYTF
TRBV15	NA	TRBJ1-2	NA	TGTGCCACCAGCAGAGATAGGGGGGTCGAGGGCTACACCTTC	CATSRDRGVEGYTF
TRBV3-1	NA	TRBJ1-1	NA	TGTGCCAGCGCCCGGGGCTCAAACACTGAAGCTTTCTTT	CASARGSNTEAFF
TRBV7-3	many	TRBJ1-1	NA	TGTGCCAGCAGATGGACAGAAGGAACTGAAGCTTTCTTT	CASRWTEGTEAFF
TRBV6-6	NA	TRBJ1-1	NA	TGTGCCAGCAGTTACGAGAACACTGAAGCTTTCTTT	CASSYENTEAFF
TRBV4-3	NA	TRBJ2-1	TRBD1	TGCGCCAGCAGCCGGACAGGGGTAAGCTCCTACAATGAGCAGTTCTTC	CASSRTGVSSYNEQFF
TRBV5-1	many	TRBJ1-3	NA	TGCGCCAGCAGCTTGAAAACAGGCTCTGGAAACACCATATATTTT	CASSLKTGSGNTIYF
TRBV2	NA	TRBJ1-2	NA	TGTGCCAGCAGTGAGGGTTTCCACTATGGCTACACCTTC	CASSEGFHYGYTF
TRBV6-2/TRBV6-3	few	TRBJ2-2	NA	TGTGCCAGCAGACATGGCGGGGACCGCACCGGGGAGCTGTTTTTT	CASRHGGDRTGELFF
TRBV4-2	NA	TRBJ2-2	TRBD1	TGTGCCAGCAGCCAAGGACAGGGAGAGACCGGGGAGCTGTTTTTT	CASSQGQGETGELFF
TRBV3-1	NA	TRBJ2-1	NA	TGTGCCAGCAGCCAAGATCGGGCAGAGCAGTTCTTC	CASSQDRAEQFF
TRBV25-1	many	TRBJ2-3	TRBD2	TGTGCCAGCAGTGAATCGGAGGCTAGCGGGGGGGCCACAGATACGCAGTATTTT	CASSESEASGGATDTQYF
TRBV7-8	few	TRBJ1-5	TRBD1	TGTGCCAGCAGCACCGACAGGGGAGGGCAGCCCCAGCATTTT	CASSTDRGGQPQHF
TRBV19	few	TRBJ1-2	NA	TGTGCCAGTACCTTCAATAACTATGGCTACACCTTC	CASTFNNYGYTF
TRBV5-5	NA	TRBJ1-6	TRBD1	TGTGCCAGCAGCCCGGGACAGAATTCACCCCTCCACTTT	CASSPGQNSPLHF
TRBV2	many	TRBJ2-1	TRBD2	TGTGCCAGCAGAACTAGCGGGGGATACAATGAGCAGTTCTTC	CASRTSGGYNEQFF
TRBV5-6	NA	TRBJ1-5	TRBD1	TGTGCCAGCAGCTTGGGGGCTTACAGGGGACATGGGCCCCAGCATTTT	CASSLGAYRGHGPQHF
TRBV24-1	many	TRBJ2-4	NA	TGTGCCACCAGTGATTACCTCGGACACATTCAGTACTTC	CATSDYLGHIQYF
TRBV5-4	few	TRBJ2-2	TRBD1	TGTGCCAGCAGCTGGGACAGGGACAGCGGGGAGCTGTTTTTT	CASSWDRDSGELFF
TRBV5-1	few	TRBJ2-2	NA	TGCGCCAGCAGCTTATCGGGGGTTCCGAACACCGGGGAGCTGTTTTTT	CASSLSGVPNTGELFF
TRBV10-3	many	TRBJ2-5	NA	TGTGCCATCAGTACTCCCGACCGAGAGACCCAGTACTTC	CAISTPDRETQYF
TRBV7-3	NA	TRBJ2-2	NA	TGTGCCAGCAGCCCCACGGGGACCGGGGAGCTGTTTTTT	CASSPTGTGELFF
TRBV20-1	few	TRBJ2-7	TRBD1	TGCAGTGCTAGCCGGGACAGGGGTCACGAGCAGTACTTC	CSASRDRGHEQYF
TRBV7-9	many	TRBJ2-1	TRBD1	TGTGCCAGCAGCTTAGCGCGGACAGGGGAAGGAATCAATGAGCAGTTCTTC	CASSLARTGEGINEQFF
TRBV7-2	many	TRBJ2-5	NA	TGTGCCAGCAGCCGGGGGAACCAAGAGACCCAGTACTTC	CASSRGNQETQYF
TRBV5-8	few	TRBJ1-5	NA	TGTGCCAGCAGCTTGGAGGACATTAGCAATCAGCCCCAGCATTTT	CASSLEDISNQPQHF
TRBV19	NA	TRBJ2-1	NA	TGTGCCAGTAGCTTGGGACTTGTCTCCTACAATGAGCAGTTCTTC	CASSLGLVSYNEQFF
TRBV20-1	many	TRBJ2-7	NA	TGCAGTGCTAGTGAGGGACCCTACGAGCAGTACTTC	CSASEGPYEQYF
TRBV7-2	many	TRBJ2-1	NA	TGTGCCAGCAGCTTAGAGCCCCGGGGATCCTACAATGAGCAGTTCTTC	CASSLEPRGSYNEQFF